This TCR beta chain comes out of a study of CD8+ T cells in alopecia areata. Whole-study findings and limits: Scalp data also include sequences from resident alphabeta T cells of normal skin. Relative to mice, TCR sharing across patients was less clear, a difference possibly HLA-related.

As regards this clone: Its antigen is currently unknown.

RNA was extracted and reverse transcribed into cDNA as the sequencing template. TCRdb's table, derived via immunoSEQ multiplex PCR, lists solely in-frame clones and lacks some. This repertoire shows some 120,000 clones, less than 50% found once; its top ten account for 10% to 13%. The material sequenced was NKG2D-low CD8+ T cells sorted from blood. This clonotype originated in a human donor with alopecia areata.

CDR3 amino acids: CASSVETLNYGYTF. The CDR3 region has the DNA TGTGCCAGCAGCGTAGAAACTCTAAACTATGGCTACACCTTC. This chain joins TRBV9 and TRBJ1-2; D remains ambiguous. The CDR3 length is 14 residues. Germline loops: CDR1 SGDLS, CDR2 YYNGEE. Trimming left V 0 bases short and J 2 bases short, with 8 bases between.